The 27 T cell receptor beta chains below were found in one sample sequenced in a study of control samples from healthy donors and cancer patients. Produced via immunoSEQ multiplex PCR; TCRdb's table is partial and in-frame only. The sample comprises 50,000 or so clones, 80% of which are singletons, and over 9% rests with the top ten. Sequencing was carried out using blood. These receptors were obtained from a man between 70 and 80 years old in good health.

V usage is TRBV19 and J usage is TRBJ2-3, with 9 bases fitting TRBD2. The CDR3 length is 14 residues. Germline trimming cut 8 bases from V and 7 bases from J; bases unmatched to any gene: 10. Per the germline V gene, CDR1 is LNHDA and CDR2 is SQIVND (reference sequence). The CDR3 protein is CASASGVTGYTQYF. The CDR3 DNA reads as TGTGCCAGTGCTAGCGGGGTCACCGGCTATACGCAGTATTTT.

The V gene is TRBV7-2, the J gene TRBJ1-4; 7 bases are shared with TRBD1. Germline CDR1 and CDR2: SGHTA and FQGNSA. The CDR3 extends over 15 amino acids. After removal of 5 bases from V and 3 bases from J, the junction contained 6 bases not matched to a gene. DNA for the CDR3: TGTGCCAGCAGCACCCGACAGGGTCCTAATGAAAAACTGTTTTTT. This sequence encodes CASSTRQGPNEKLFF.

This chain connects TRBV30 to TRBJ2-7, with D tentatively TRBD1 or TRBD2 (5 bases each). Looked up from germline, CDR1 is GTSNPN and CDR2 is SVGIG (reference sequence). Trimming removed 5 bases from V and 4 bases from J, with 15 bases in between. The CDR3 contains 13 residues. The CDR3 sequence: CAWGGPGPYEQYF. DNA for the CDR3: TGTGCCTGGGGGGGACCGGGCCCATACGAGCAGTACTTC.

The DNA for the CDR3 is TGTGCCAGCAGCCTACAGGGGTCCGGTCAGCCCCAGCATTTT. Protein sequence: CASSLQGSGQPQHF. The chain links TRBV5-4 to TRBJ1-5; 7 nucleotides line up with TRBD1. V was clipped by 4 bases and J by 6 bases; unmatched bases: 7. Germline V CDR1 and CDR2: SGHNT, YYREEE (reference sequence). CDR3 length equals 14 residues.

V gene TRBV7-2 combines with J gene TRBJ2-1, with a possible D match to TRBD2 (5 bases). The germline CDR1 and CDR2 sequences are SGHTA and FQGNSA. CDR3 length: 14 residues. Trimming pared 7 bases from V and 0 bases from J, leaving 10 bases between. CDR3: CASTPGSSYNEQFF. The CDR3 nucleotides read TGTGCCAGCACCCCGGGAAGCTCCTACAATGAGCAGTTCTTC.

This clone was detected only a few times. V is TRBV28 and J is TRBJ1-5; D gene unclear. The V end lost 2 bases, the J end lost 3 bases, and 5 bases lay between the germline ends. CDR1 and CDR2 from the germline V gene are MDHEN and SYDVKM. CDR3 length equals 13 residues. CDR3 in DNA: TGTGCCAGCAGTTTAACAGTCAATCAGCCCCAGCATTTT. It translates to CASSLTVNQPQHF.

The V and J genes are TRBV2 and TRBJ1-2; 7 nucleotides align to TRBD1. This CDR3 is 13 amino acids long. From germline, CDR1 is SNHLY and CDR2 FYNNEI. V was clipped by 9 bases and J by 5 bases; unmatched bases: 9. Here the CDR3 reads CAREDRVGYGYTF. CDR3 nucleotides: TGTGCCAGAGAAGACAGGGTTGGATATGGCTACACCTTC.

The chain links TRBV5-1 to TRBJ2-3; 8 bases line up with TRBD2. CDR1 SGHRS and CDR2 YFSETQ come from the germline V gene. The CDR3 sequence is 15 residues long. Trimming took 5 bases from V and 0 from J; bases not matched to a gene: 5. CDR3 DNA sequence: TGCGCCAGCAGTTACCTAGCGGGTAGCACAGATACGCAGTATTTT. Protein: CASSYLAGSTDTQYF.

J is TRBJ2-1 and V is TRBV5-1; TRBD2 agrees at 7 bases. This CDR3 spans 17 amino acids. Trimming cost V 3 bases and J 2 bases; bases outside gene matches: 11. In germline, CDR1 is SGHRS, CDR2 YFSETQ. As DNA, the CDR3 is TGCGCCAGCAGCTCGTCTTTTGCGGGAGCCCCCTACAATGAGCAGTTCTTC. It codes for CASSSSFAGAPYNEQFF.

This clone was counted a few times. The chain combines TRBV7-2 with TRBJ1-3; 7 bases are a match to TRBD1. J lost 0 bases, V lost 0 bases, and 5 bases had no gene match. The CDR3 contains 17 residues. CDR1 and CDR2 from the germline V gene are SGHTA and FQGNSA. CDR3 amino acids: CASSLAGGFLSGNTIYF. DNA for the CDR3: TGTGCCAGCAGCTTAGCAGGGGGCTTTCTCTCTGGAAACACCATATATTTT.

DNA for the CDR3: TGTGCCAGCAGCCTCCCCTGGACTAGCGACGACCAAGAGACCCAGTACTTC. Translation: CASSLPWTSDDQETQYF. The V gene is TRBV5-4, the J gene TRBJ2-5; 9 bases fit TRBD2. Germline values: CDR1 SGHNT, CDR2 YYREEE (reference sequence). Trimming at V came to 4 bases and at J to 0 bases, leaving 10 bases not matched to a gene. This CDR3 has 17 residues.

This clone appeared a few times. The rearrangement joins TRBV4-1 to TRBJ2-1; 10 bases match TRBD2. The trim removed 5 bases at V and 9 bases at J, leaving 22 bases unmatched. The CDR3 runs to 19 residues. The germline CDR1 and CDR2 sequences are MGHRA and YSYEKL. CDR3 nucleotide sequence: TGCGCCAGCAGCTCCACTTTTCCCCCCAGGAGCGGGAGGGCCGGTGAGCAGTTCTTC. Amino acid sequence: CASSSTFPPRSGRAGEQFF.

J is TRBJ2-2 and V is TRBV24-1, with 7 bases aligning to TRBD1. Trimming removed 1 base from V and 4 bases from J; junction bases left unmatched: 2. The CDR3 is 15 residues long. Germline V gives CDR1 KGHDR, CDR2 SFDVKD. CDR3 sequence reads: CATSDFDRATGELFF. The CDR3 DNA reads as TGTGCCACCAGTGATTTTGACAGGGCCACCGGGGAGCTGTTTTTT.

To note about this clone: The sample holds other DNA sequences that translate to the same CDR3. The V and J genes are TRBV29-1 and TRBJ2-7; D is uncertain. The CDR3 covers 11 residues. V was shortened by 4 bases and J by 6 bases, with 10 bases between the two germline ends. Per germline, CDR1 SQVTM and CDR2 ANQGSEA. The CDR3 is CSVGVAGEQYF. CDR3 DNA sequence: TGCAGCGTTGGAGTGGCAGGCGAGCAGTACTTC.

The chain recombines TRBV27 with TRBJ2-7; D is unclear. Per the germline V gene, CDR1 is MNHEY and CDR2 is SMNVEV (reference sequence). CDR3 length: 13 amino acids. The ends were cut back, 6 bases at V and 0 bases at J, with 9 bases in the middle. In nucleotides, the CDR3 is TGTGCCAGCAGGGTACAGAGCTCCTACGAGCAGTACTTC. Translating it yields CASRVQSSYEQYF.

The rearrangement joins TRBV19 to TRBJ1-4; D unclear. CDR3 length: 14 amino acids. Trimming cost V 6 bases and J 7 bases, with 15 bases left between them. CDR1 is LNHDA, CDR2 SQIVND, per germline (reference sequence). For the CDR3, the DNA is TGTGCCAGTAGATCGGGCAGCCCTAGTGAAAAACTGTTTTTT. As protein: CASRSGSPSEKLFF.

V usage is TRBV19 and J usage is TRBJ1-4; TRBD1 might be the D (6 bases). This CDR3 region has 14 residues. V lost 7 bases to trimming and J lost 10 bases, with 19 bases between them. Germline-derived CDR1 and CDR2 are LNHDA and SQIVND (reference sequence). CDR3 loop: CASNRGQSEVKLFF. The CDR3 DNA is TGTGCCAGTAATAGAGGACAGTCGGAGGTAAAACTGTTTTTT.

V is TRBV11-2 and J is TRBJ2-3; tentative D call: TRBD2 (6 bases). The CDR3 covers 14 residues. CDR1 SGHAT and CDR2 FQNNGV come from the germline V gene. V lost 4 bases, J lost 0 bases, and 8 bases lay in between. The CDR3 loop reads CASSSGTSTDTQYF. For the CDR3, the DNA is TGTGCCAGCAGCTCGGGGACTAGCACAGATACGCAGTATTTT.

A few counts support this clone. The rearrangement joins TRBV30 to TRBJ1-1, with D hard to call. Germline lookup yields CDR1 GTSNPN and CDR2 SVGIG (reference sequence). Trimming shortened V by 3 bases and J by 6 bases, and 11 bases separated the two germline ends. The length of the CDR3 is 12 residues. The CDR3 region is CAWSLEGAEAFF. In DNA form, the CDR3 reads TGTGCCTGGAGCCTAGAAGGAGCTGAAGCTTTCTTT.

This clone occurred a few times. The chain joins TRBV4-1 to TRBJ2-3, with D tentatively TRBD2 (5 bases). The CDR3 runs to 14 residues. From germline, CDR1 is MGHRA and CDR2 YSYEKL. The germline V and J ends were trimmed by 1 base and 7 bases, with 12 bases remaining between them. The CDR3 bases are TGCGCCAGCAGCCAAGGCCCACCGGGGAATACGCAGTATTTT. It encodes CASSQGPPGNTQYF.

CDR3 DNA: TGTGCCAGCAGCTTCGGAAGCGGGGAGCTGTTTTTT. This encodes CASSFGSGELFF. This chain connects TRBV5-4 to TRBJ2-2; no firm D call. In germline, CDR1 is SGHNT, CDR2 YYREEE (reference sequence). This CDR3 has 12 amino acids. Trimming shortened V by 2 bases and J by 7 bases, and 6 bases separated the two germline ends.

This clone came up a few times. The genes are TRBV28 and TRBJ1-5; TRBD1 is a possible D gene (5 bases). Germline CDR1 reads MDHEN; CDR2 reads SYDVKM. V lost 6 bases and J 1 base, leaving 13 bases between the germline ends. The CDR3 runs to 15 residues. CDR3 nucleotide sequence: TGTGCCAGCAGGAATTACAGGAAGAGCAATCAGCCCCAGCATTTT. Its protein is CASRNYRKSNQPQHF.

This chain links TRBV15 with TRBJ2-3; D call uncertain. V gave up 6 bases and J gave up 4 bases, with 14 bases separating them. There are 14 residues in the CDR3. Germline V gene sequence: CDR1 LNHNV, CDR2 YYDKDF (reference sequence). The DNA of the CDR3 is TGTGCCACCAGGCCGGGCTCCCCGCCAGATACGCAGTATTTT. It encodes CATRPGSPPDTQYF.

This clone was seen just once. The chain joins TRBV5-6 to TRBJ1-5, with no clear D. Germline V gives CDR1 SGHDT, CDR2 YYEEEE. V dropped 0 bases and J dropped 0 bases, with 7 bases sitting between them. The CDR3 is 15 residues long. In DNA form, the CDR3 reads TGTGCCAGCAGCTTGGAACGTTATAGCAATCAGCCCCAGCATTTT. As protein: CASSLERYSNQPQHF.

This clone showed up just a few times. The genes are TRBV27 and TRBJ1-2; tentative D call: TRBD1 (5 bases). This CDR3 is 13 amino acids long. The V end lost 2 bases, the J end lost 7 bases, and 11 bases lay between the germline ends. In germline, CDR1 is MNHEY, CDR2 SMNVEV (reference sequence). CDR3 sequence: CASSLVGEGGYTF. CDR3 sequence (DNA): TGTGCCAGCAGTTTAGTGGGGGAAGGTGGCTACACCTTC.

The chain carries TRBV18 and TRBJ1-4; D is unresolved. The CDR3 runs 14 residues. V dropped 5 bases and J dropped 3 bases, with 10 bases sitting between them. Germline CDR1 KGHSH, CDR2 LQKENI. The CDR3: CASSGARANEKLFF. The CDR3 coding sequence is TGTGCCAGCTCAGGTGCGAGGGCTAATGAAAAACTGTTTTTT.

The table lists this clone with a count of one. V usage is TRBV10-3 and J usage is TRBJ1-1; 7 bases line up with TRBD1. Germline V gene lookup returns CDR1 ENHRY and CDR2 SYGVKD. Trimming at V came to 3 bases and at J to 5 bases, leaving 9 bases not matched to a gene. CDR3 size: 15 residues. This CDR3 reads CAISDLNRGRTEAFF. The CDR3 DNA reads as TGTGCCATCAGTGATTTGAACAGGGGAAGGACTGAAGCTTTCTTT.